This is a list of T cell receptor beta chains from one sample in a study of control samples from healthy donors and cancer patients. Clones were read by immunoSEQ multiplex PCR, and TCRdb kept only the in-frame ones, dropping some. This table holds 60,000 to 75,000 clones, approximately 85% found once. Sequencing was done on a sample of blood. The receptors were sampled from a middle-aged man in good health. The CDR3 runs from the conserved cysteine through the conserved F or W. Each record gives: CDR3 DNA, CDR3 protein, V gene, D gene, J gene, clone size. D genes are given only for firm matches. Clone size is stated in some rows and not others, as once, few, many or a class when expanded.

CDR3 DNA: TGTGCCAGCTATAGGCTTAACTATGGCTACACCTTC
CDR3 protein: CASYRLNYGYTF
V gene: TRBV2
D gene: .
J gene: TRBJ1-2
clone size: .

CDR3 DNA: TGTGCCAGCAGTTCGTCTCCAGGGGCTAATCAGCCCCAGCATTTT
CDR3 protein: CASSSSPGANQPQHF
V gene: TRBV28
D gene: .
J gene: TRBJ1-5
clone size: .

CDR3 DNA: TGCGCCAGCAGCTTGGGAGGCTATGGCTACACCTTC
CDR3 protein: CASSLGGYGYTF
V gene: TRBV5-1
D gene: .
J gene: TRBJ1-2
clone size: .

CDR3 DNA: TGTGCCAGCAGCCCCAGGAGGGAGGGTAATGAAAAACTGTTTTTT
CDR3 protein: CASSPRREGNEKLFF
V gene: TRBV3-1/TRBV3-2
D gene: .
J gene: TRBJ1-4
clone size: .

CDR3 DNA: TGTGCCAGCAGCGCCTACACGGGAACTAATGAAAAACTGTTTTTT
CDR3 protein: CASSAYTGTNEKLFF
V gene: TRBV5-5
D gene: .
J gene: TRBJ1-4
clone size: .

CDR3 DNA: TGTGCCAGCAGCCCGGGACTCATCTCCTACGAGCAGTACTTC
CDR3 protein: CASSPGLISYEQYF
V gene: TRBV11-3
D gene: .
J gene: TRBJ2-7
clone size: .

CDR3 DNA: TGTGCCAGTAAGGGACTCGATGGCTACACCTTC
CDR3 protein: CASKGLDGYTF
V gene: TRBV19
D gene: .
J gene: TRBJ1-2
clone size: .

CDR3 DNA: TGCGCCAGCAGCCTCCGGGACAGGGGAGCCGGCTATGGCTACACCTTC
CDR3 protein: CASSLRDRGAGYGYTF
V gene: TRBV5-1
D gene: TRBD1
J gene: TRBJ1-2
clone size: .

CDR3 DNA: TGTGCCAGCAGTCACACAGGGAACACTGAAGCTTTCTTT
CDR3 protein: CASSHTGNTEAFF
V gene: TRBV6-5
D gene: .
J gene: TRBJ1-1
clone size: .

CDR3 DNA: TGCGCCAGCAGCTCCGTAGCGGGGCCCGGGGAGCTGTTTTTT
CDR3 protein: CASSSVAGPGELFF
V gene: TRBV5-1
D gene: TRBD2
J gene: TRBJ2-2
clone size: .

CDR3 DNA: TGTGCCAGCAGCTTAATTAGCGGGGATTACAATGAGCAGTTCTTC
CDR3 protein: CASSLISGDYNEQFF
V gene: TRBV7-3
D gene: TRBD2
J gene: TRBJ2-1
clone size: .

CDR3 DNA: TGTGCCACACGTAGAGCCATAGCAAACACAGATACGCAGTATTTT
CDR3 protein: CATRRAIANTDTQYF
V gene: TRBV6-5
D gene: .
J gene: TRBJ2-3
clone size: once

CDR3 DNA: TGTGCCAGCAGCTCCGGACTAGCGGGAGGATCTGATACGCAGTATTTT
CDR3 protein: CASSSGLAGGSDTQYF
V gene: TRBV7-3
D gene: TRBD2
J gene: TRBJ2-3
clone size: .

CDR3 DNA: TGTGCCGGACGGGACAGGGAGGTAGATACGCAGTATTTT
CDR3 protein: CAGRDREVDTQYF
V gene: TRBV6-1
D gene: TRBD1
J gene: TRBJ2-3
clone size: .

CDR3 DNA: TGTGCCAGTAGTATAGACGGCTCCCCATTATACAATGAGCAGTTCTTC
CDR3 protein: CASSIDGSPLYNEQFF
V gene: TRBV19
D gene: .
J gene: TRBJ2-1
clone size: .

CDR3 DNA: TGTGCCAGCAGCCTTTCCGAGGCTCAGCCCCAGCATTTT
CDR3 protein: CASSLSEAQPQHF
V gene: TRBV7-6
D gene: .
J gene: TRBJ1-5
clone size: .